The subject of this entry is one T cell receptor beta chain. Antigen specificity is unknown. This record comes from a study of shared clonotypes between healthy human individuals. Overall study results and limits: Naive subsets typically showed greater estimated richness than memory subsets. Measured sharing among donors was expected to vary with sequencing depth.

Naive CD8 cells comprised CD45RO-negative, CCR7-positively selected cells, excluding terminally differentiated effector memory CD45RA+ cells. Sequencing was performed with immunoSEQ multiplex PCR; in TCRdb, only in-frame clones are kept and a portion is missing. This sample yields some 2,000,000 clones, of which about 95% are seen a single time; roughly 1% belongs to the top ten. CDR3 length: 11 residues. Deletions cut 6 bases from V and 6 bases from J, with 9 bases between. Germline CDR1 MNHEY, CDR2 SVGAGI. Sequences were obtained from naive CD8+ T cells sorted from blood. The chain links TRBV6-5 to TRBJ2-7; D unresolved. The sequence derives from a man younger than 35 in good health. CDR3 amino acids: CASSSGSEQYF. The CDR3 DNA reads as TGTGCCAGCAGCTCAGGAAGCGAGCAGTACTTC.